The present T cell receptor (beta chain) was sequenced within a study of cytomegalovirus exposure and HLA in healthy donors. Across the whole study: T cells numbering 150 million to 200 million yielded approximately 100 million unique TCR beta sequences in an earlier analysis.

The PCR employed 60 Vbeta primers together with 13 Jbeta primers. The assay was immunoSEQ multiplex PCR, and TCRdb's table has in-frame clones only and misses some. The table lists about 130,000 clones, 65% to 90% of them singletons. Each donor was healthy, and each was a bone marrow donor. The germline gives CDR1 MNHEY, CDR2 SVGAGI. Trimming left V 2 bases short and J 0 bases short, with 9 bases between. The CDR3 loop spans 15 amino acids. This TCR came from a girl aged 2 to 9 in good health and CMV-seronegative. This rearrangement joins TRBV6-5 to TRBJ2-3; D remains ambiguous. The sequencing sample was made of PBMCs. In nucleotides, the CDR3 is TGTGCCAGCAGTTACAATCGCGCGAGCACAGATACGCAGTATTTT. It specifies CASSYNRASTDTQYF.